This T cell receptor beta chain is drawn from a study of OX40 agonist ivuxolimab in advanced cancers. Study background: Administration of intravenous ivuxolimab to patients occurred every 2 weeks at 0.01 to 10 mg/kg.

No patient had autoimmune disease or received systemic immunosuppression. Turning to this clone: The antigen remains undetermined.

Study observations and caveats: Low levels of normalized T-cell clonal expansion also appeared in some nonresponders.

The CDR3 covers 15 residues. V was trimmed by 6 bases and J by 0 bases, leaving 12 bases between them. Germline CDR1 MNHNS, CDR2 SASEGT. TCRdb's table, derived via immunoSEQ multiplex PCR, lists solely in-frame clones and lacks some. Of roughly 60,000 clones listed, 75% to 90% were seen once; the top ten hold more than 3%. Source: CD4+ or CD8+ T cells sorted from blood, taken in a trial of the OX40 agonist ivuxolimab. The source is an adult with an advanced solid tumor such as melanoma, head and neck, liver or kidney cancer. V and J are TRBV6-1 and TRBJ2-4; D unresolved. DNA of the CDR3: TGTGCCAGCAGGGCATTAGGTGGAGCCAAAAACATTCAGTACTTC. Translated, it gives CASRALGGAKNIQYF.